What follows is one TCR beta chain and its context. This table comes from immunoSEQ multiplex PCR, and its TCRdb copy is limited to in-frame clones, with some not included. This table holds approximately 230,000 clones, 82% found once. The junction had 6 bases not matched to a gene; V was cut back by 1 base and J by 4 bases. Per germline, CDR1 SGHAT and CDR2 FQNNGV. This CDR3 has 17 amino acids. The sample originates from a study of blood T cell repertoires in COVID-19. The V and J genes are TRBV11-2 and TRBJ2-1; 11 bases agree with TRBD2. Sequencing input: PBMCs or T cells enriched from blood (not recorded which). This receptor was identified in a man aged 35-49 years who had recovered from COVID-19. This CDR3 reads CASSLGSASGGYNEQFF. The CDR3, as DNA: TGTGCCAGCAGCTTAGGCTCCGCTAGCGGGGGGTACAATGAGCAGTTCTTC.